Presented here are 27 T cell receptor beta chains from one specimen sequenced in a study of OX40 agonist ivuxolimab in advanced cancers. Repertoires were generated with immunoSEQ multiplex PCR, while TCRdb's copy carries only in-frame clones and drops some. The sample holds roughly 80,000 clones, around 87% seen once. Sequencing used CD4+ or CD8+ T cells sorted from blood, obtained in a trial of the OX40 agonist ivuxolimab. Receptors originate from an adult with an advanced solid tumor such as melanoma, head and neck, liver or kidney cancer.

The chain recombines TRBV9 with TRBJ1-5; TRBD1 is a possible D gene (6 bases). Trimming took 3 bases from V and 2 from J, leaving 15 bases between them. This CDR3 region has 16 residues. Germline V gene sequence: CDR1 SGDLS, CDR2 YYNGEE. The chain's CDR3 is CASSAGGGRGNQPQHF. CDR3 coding DNA: TGTGCCAGCAGCGCGGGAGGGGGAAGGGGCAATCAGCCCCAGCATTTT.

The rearrangement uses TRBV18 and TRBJ1-1; D gene uncertain. Between the trimmed V and J ends, which lost 6 bases and 0 bases, there was a span of 11 bases. There are 14 residues in the CDR3. Germline CDR1 is KGHSH and CDR2 is LQKENI. This CDR3 reads CASSRDFMNTEAFF. The CDR3 coding sequence is TGTGCCAGCTCCCGCGACTTTATGAACACTGAAGCTTTCTTT.

This chain connects TRBV27 to TRBJ2-5; D not certain. The V and J ends lost 8 bases and 0 bases respectively, with 7 bases between them. The CDR3 is made up of 12 amino acids. In germline, CDR1 is MNHEY, CDR2 SMNVEV (reference sequence). The CDR3 DNA is TGTGCCAGCGGTTCGCACCAAGAGACCCAGTACTTC. This encodes CASGSHQETQYF.

This rearrangement joins TRBV28 to TRBJ2-2; D is possibly TRBD1 (5 bases). The CDR3 is made up of 15 amino acids. V was trimmed by 6 bases and J by 1 base, leaving 12 bases between them. Germline CDR1 MDHEN, CDR2 SYDVKM. The CDR3 reads CASRAPTGNTGELFF. CDR3 DNA: TGTGCCAGCAGAGCCCCCACAGGGAACACCGGGGAGCTGTTTTTT.

The chain employs TRBV7-2 and TRBJ2-3; TRBD2 matches 9 bases. The CDR3 totals 18 residues. The V and J ends lost 5 bases and 4 bases, in that order; junction bases with no gene match: 16. Germline lookup yields CDR1 SGHTA and CDR2 FQGNSA. For the CDR3, the DNA is TGTGCCAGCAGCCCAAGGGTAGGCGGGAGGGCCGGGTCAGATACGCAGTATTTT. Protein product: CASSPRVGGRAGSDTQYF.

This chain links TRBV19 with TRBJ2-1; 9 bases are shared with TRBD1. Germline loops: CDR1 LNHDA, CDR2 SQIVND (reference sequence). The CDR3 extends over 16 amino acids. J gave up 2 bases and V 7 bases, and 9 bases lay outside the gene matches. CDR3 loop: CASTGQGSSAYNEQFF. The CDR3 DNA reads TGTGCCAGTACCGGACAGGGGAGCAGTGCCTACAATGAGCAGTTCTTC.

This clone was seen only a few times. V gene TRBV7-2 combines with J gene TRBJ2-3, with D perhaps TRBD2 (6 bases). CDR1 and CDR2 (germline): SGHTA, FQGNSA. This CDR3 has 13 residues. V was clipped by 5 bases and J by 4 bases, with 10 bases between them. The CDR3 DNA is TGTGCCAGCAGCGTCGGGACTTCAGATACGCAGTATTTT. This gives the protein CASSVGTSDTQYF.

The CDR3 region is CASRWTGNNSPLHF. Here the CDR3 DNA reads TGTGCCAGCAGATGGACAGGGAACAATTCACCCCTCCACTTT. The rearrangement joins TRBV6-5 to TRBJ1-6; 8 bases match TRBD1. CDR3 size: 14 residues. Trimming at V came to 6 bases and at J to 7 bases, leaving 5 bases not matched to a gene. CDR1 MNHEY and CDR2 SVGAGI come from the germline V gene.

The chain recombines TRBV7-9 with TRBJ2-7; D may be TRBD1 (6 bases). V was pared by 5 bases and J by 6 bases, with 23 bases between. CDR1 is SEHNR, CDR2 FQNEAQ, per germline (reference sequence). This CDR3 region has 16 residues. The CDR3 region has the DNA TGTGCCAGCAGCCGTAGCCCAGTCAGGGGAAGAAGCGAGCAGTACGTC. Translation gives CASSRSPVRGRSEQYV.

This sequence joins TRBV5-4 and TRBJ1-3; 7 bases match TRBD1. CDR1 is SGHNT, CDR2 YYREEE, per germline (reference sequence). The CDR3 totals 15 residues. The trim removed 3 bases at V and 2 bases at J, leaving 5 bases unmatched. The chain's CDR3 is CASSSGTAPGNTIYF. In DNA form, the CDR3 reads TGTGCCAGCAGCTCAGGGACAGCCCCTGGAAACACCATATATTTT. Full variable domain (rest looked up from reference TRBV5-4 and TRBJ1-3): ETGVTQSPTHLIKTRGQQVTLRCSSQSGHNTVSWYQQALGQGPQFIFQYYREEENGRGNFPPRFSGLQFPNYSSELNVNALELDDSALYLCASSSGTAPGNTIYFGEGSWLTVV.

V usage is TRBV7-2 and J usage is TRBJ2-6; possible D gene TRBD1, 6 bases. This CDR3 comprises 17 residues. Germline V CDR1 and CDR2: SGHTA, FQGNSA. V lost 5 bases, J lost 2 bases, and 16 bases lay in between. CDR3 sequence: CASSKASQGTGANVLTF. DNA for the CDR3: TGTGCCAGCAGCAAAGCCTCACAGGGTACTGGGGCCAACGTCCTGACTTTC.

The V gene is TRBV6-6, the J gene TRBJ2-1; perhaps D is TRBD1 or TRBD2 (5 bases each). Germline values: CDR1 MNHNY, CDR2 SVGAGI (reference sequence). The V end lost 4 bases, the J end lost 2 bases, and 12 bases lay between the germline ends. CDR3 size: 15 residues. For the CDR3, the DNA is TGTGCCAGCAGTTCAGGGAGTATTACCTACAATGAGCAGTTCTTC. Its protein is CASSSGSITYNEQFF.

The chain is built from TRBV7-2 and TRBJ1-5; TRBD1 matches at 7 bases. Looked up from germline, CDR1 is SGHTA and CDR2 is FQGNSA. Trimming cost V 5 bases and J 0 bases; bases outside gene matches: 4. This CDR3 has 15 amino acids. The CDR3 nucleotides read TGTGCCAGCAGCCCCGGGACAGATAGCAATCAGCCCCAGCATTTT. Translation gives CASSPGTDSNQPQHF.

The J gene is TRBJ2-7, the V gene TRBV9; weak D call: TRBD2 (5 bases). The V gene lost 4 bases and the J gene lost 2 bases, with 13 bases spanning the gap. The CDR3 has 14 amino acids. Germline V gene lookup returns CDR1 SGDLS and CDR2 YYNGEE. This CDR3 is CASSQDLAPYEQYF. The CDR3 DNA reads TGTGCCAGCAGCCAGGACTTAGCCCCCTACGAGCAGTACTTC.

V is TRBV28 and J is TRBJ1-5; D is undetermined. The V gene's germline CDR1 is MDHEN and CDR2 SYDVKM. The CDR3 consists of 15 residues. Deletions cut 6 bases from V and 2 bases from J, with 14 bases between. This CDR3 reads CASRPPRLGNQPQHF. The CDR3 nucleotides are TGTGCCAGCAGGCCTCCTCGGTTAGGCAATCAGCCCCAGCATTTT.

The chain carries TRBV5-1 and TRBJ2-2; 8 bases agree with TRBD2. Trimming cost V 0 bases and J 4 bases; bases outside gene matches: 8. The germline CDR1 and CDR2 sequences are SGHRS and YFSETQ. The CDR3 spans 17 residues. The CDR3 here is CASSLAGGNSRTGELFF. CDR3 DNA: TGCGCCAGCAGCTTGGCGGGGGGGAATTCTCGCACCGGGGAGCTGTTTTTT.

The chain employs TRBV18 and TRBJ1-1; 11 bases line up with TRBD1. Trimming at V came to 4 bases and at J to 4 bases, leaving 2 bases not matched to a gene. Germline V lookup: CDR1 KGHSH, CDR2 LQKENI. There are 14 residues in the CDR3. CDR3 sequence reads: CASSRGTGGTEAFF. CDR3 in DNA: TGTGCCAGCTCACGAGGGACAGGGGGCACTGAAGCTTTCTTT.

V and J are TRBV23-1 and TRBJ1-3; D might be TRBD1 (6 bases). TRBV23-1 counts as an open reading frame of uncertain function. V shed 0 bases and J shed 4 bases, with 13 bases lying between them. The CDR3 consists of 16 residues. DNA of the CDR3: TGCGCCAGCAGTCAATCCTCGGGACATCTAGGAAACACCATATATTTT. It yields the protein CASSQSSGHLGNTIYF.

The chain carries TRBV28 and TRBJ1-2, with 9 bases identical to TRBD1. CDR1 MDHEN and CDR2 SYDVKM come from the germline V gene. The CDR3 contains 12 residues. Trimming removed 5 bases from V and 9 bases from J; junction bases left unmatched: 4. The CDR3 spells CASSITGGSYTF. CDR3 bases: TGTGCCAGCAGTATCACAGGGGGCAGCTACACCTTC.

The chain joins TRBV7-2 to TRBJ1-2; tentatively, D is TRBD1 (6 bases). CDR1 is SGHTA, CDR2 FQGNSA, per germline. This CDR3 has 16 amino acids. V lost 0 bases to trimming and J lost 5 bases, with 16 bases between them. Here the CDR3 DNA reads TGTGCCAGCAGCTTAGCCACAGGGCCGCCTGGGTATGGCTACACCTTC. This encodes CASSLATGPPGYGYTF. Combining the CDR3 with reference TRBV7-2 and TRBJ1-2 gives the whole variable domain GAGVSQSPSNKVTEKGKDVELRCDPISGHTALYWYRQSLGQGLEFLIYFQGNSAPDKSGLPSDRFSAERTGGSVSTLTIQRTQQEDSAVYLCASSLATGPPGYGYTFGSGTRLTVV.

The chain carries TRBV5-1 and TRBJ2-3; tentative D call: TRBD2 (5 bases). The CDR3 contains 15 residues. Trimming pared 0 bases from V and 2 bases from J, leaving 10 bases between. The germline V gene has CDR1 SGHRS and CDR2 YFSETQ. CDR3 region: CASSLVRVDTDTQYF. The CDR3 nucleotides are TGCGCCAGCAGCTTGGTGAGGGTGGACACAGATACGCAGTATTTT.

This chain joins TRBV28 and TRBJ2-5; D is possibly TRBD2 (6 bases). CDR3 length: 15 amino acids. Germline V gives CDR1 MDHEN, CDR2 SYDVKM. The V and J ends lost 3 bases and 4 bases respectively, with 15 bases between them. CDR3 in amino acids: CASSFGGDQIETQYF. Here the CDR3 DNA reads TGTGCCAGCAGTTTCGGGGGAGACCAAATAGAGACCCAGTACTTC.

This chain connects TRBV19 to TRBJ2-1; D is undetermined. The CDR3 spans 11 residues. V lost 5 bases, J lost 4 bases, and 3 bases lay in between. Germline assignment: CDR1 LNHDA and CDR2 SQIVND (reference sequence). For the CDR3, the DNA is TGTGCCAGTAGTTCATACAATGAGCAGTTCTTC. It is translated as CASSSYNEQFF.

This chain connects TRBV7-2 to TRBJ2-5, with 7 bases fitting TRBD2. Matching the DNA end better, TRBJ2-7 makes the J call doubtful. CDR3 size: 13 residues. Per germline, CDR1 SGHTA and CDR2 FQGNSA. CDR3 nucleotide sequence: TGTGCCAGCAGCTTGGGAGGGAGGTACGAGCAGTACTTC. Translating it yields CASSLGGRYEQYF.

The gene calls are TRBV28 and TRBJ1-1; 8 nucleotides line up with TRBD1. V trimming: 4 bases; J trimming: 11 bases; junction bases outside the gene matches: 15. This CDR3 is built from 15 residues. The germline CDR1 and CDR2 sequences are MDHEN and SYDVKM. The CDR3 here is CASSSKSTTGVGAFF. The CDR3 DNA follows: TGTGCCAGCAGTTCTAAATCTACGACAGGGGTTGGGGCTTTCTTT.

The chain has TRBV4-1 and TRBJ2-3, with 10 nucleotides matching TRBD2. V was clipped by 1 base and J by 4 bases; unmatched bases: 8. The CDR3 is 17 residues long. The germline V gene encodes CDR1 MGHRA and CDR2 YSYEKL. The CDR3 region has the DNA TGCGCCAGCAGCCAAGGTAGGGCTAGCGGGAGATCAGATACGCAGTATTTT. Encoded protein: CASSQGRASGRSDTQYF.

This chain links TRBV5-1 with TRBJ1-2, with D possibly TRBD1 on 5 matching bases. Trimming took 0 bases from V and 4 from J, leaving 13 bases between them. The CDR3 is made up of 15 amino acids. Looked up from germline, CDR1 is SGHRS and CDR2 is YFSETQ. This chain's CDR3 is CASSLGHQGSYGYTF. The CDR3 DNA reads TGCGCCAGCAGCTTGGGACACCAGGGCTCCTATGGCTACACCTTC.